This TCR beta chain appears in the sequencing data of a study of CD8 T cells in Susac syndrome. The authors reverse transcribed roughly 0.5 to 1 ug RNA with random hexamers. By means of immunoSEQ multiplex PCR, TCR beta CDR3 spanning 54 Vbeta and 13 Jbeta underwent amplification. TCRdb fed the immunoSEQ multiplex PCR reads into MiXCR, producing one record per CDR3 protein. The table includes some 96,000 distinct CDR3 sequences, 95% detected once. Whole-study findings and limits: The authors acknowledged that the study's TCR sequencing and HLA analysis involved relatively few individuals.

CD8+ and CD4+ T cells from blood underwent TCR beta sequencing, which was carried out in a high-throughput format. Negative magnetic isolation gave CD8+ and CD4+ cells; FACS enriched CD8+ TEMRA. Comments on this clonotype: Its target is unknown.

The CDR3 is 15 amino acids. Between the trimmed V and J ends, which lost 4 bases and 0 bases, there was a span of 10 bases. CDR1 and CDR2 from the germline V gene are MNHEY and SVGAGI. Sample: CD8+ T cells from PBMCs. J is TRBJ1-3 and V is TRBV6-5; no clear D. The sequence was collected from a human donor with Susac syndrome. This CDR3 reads CASSFRSSSGNTIYF. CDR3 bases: TGTGCCAGCAGTTTTCGGTCTAGCTCTGGAAACACCATATATTTT.